A selection of T cell receptor beta chains follows, all from one sample in a study of CD8+CD57+ T cells in acquired aplastic anemia. TCRdb independently ran MiXCR on the reads; one entry per CDR3 protein. This table holds some 180,000 distinct CDR3 sequences, 45% to 50% found once. Material for sequencing was sorted CD4+, CD8+, or CD8+CD57+ T cells (not recorded which) from PBMCs. Source of these receptors: a human donor in good health. CDR3s include the opening cysteine and the closing phenylalanine or tryptophan.

J,length,V,CDR3
TRBJ2-7,12,TRBV2,CASSESVGEQYF
TRBJ2-7,14,TRBV20-1,CSAIERDPSYEQYF
TRBJ2-5,13,TRBV19,CASSGTSSQTQYF
TRBJ2-3,13,TRBV12-3/TRBV12-4,CASSSTGQGTQYF
TRBJ1-2,14,TRBV19,CASTQGPANYGYTF
TRBJ2-7,14,TRBV2,CASSLTGVGNEQYF
TRBJ1-5,15,TRBV6-1,CASSKDRTSNQPQHF
TRBJ1-1,14,TRBV10-3,CAISLTGFTTEAFF
TRBJ2-5,13,TRBV2,CASRRDAEKTQYF
TRBJ1-2,12,TRBV2,CASSESAYGYTF
TRBJ2-1,15,TRBV20-1,CSAGERAGDYNEQFF
TRBJ2-6,16,TRBV19,CASSIVPPSGANVLTF
TRBJ2-7,13,TRBV19,CASSGRGSYEQYF
TRBJ1-5,14,TRBV19,CASSITQGWQPQHF
TRBJ2-1,15,TRBV11-1,CASSLALGGRNEQFF
TRBJ2-1,15,TRBV11-2,CASSLTSGAGNEQFF
TRBJ1-5,11,TRBV2,CASGARQPQHF
TRBJ2-3,15,TRBV10-3,CATRGTSGSTDTQYF
TRBJ2-3,16,TRBV25-1,CASSELRRENTDTQYF
TRBJ2-2,12,TRBV24-1,CATGQGTGELFF
TRBJ2-5,15,TRBV20-1,CSAHRGGSVRETQYF
TRBJ2-5,15,TRBV7-2,CASSSVVWSQETQYF
TRBJ2-1,14,TRBV2,CASSRDTSYNEQFF
TRBJ2-3,13,TRBV24-1,CAMGQGSTETQYF
TRBJ2-5,13,TRBV5-1,CASSRTPQETQYF
TRBJ2-5,15,TRBV7-6,CASSLARGIKETQYF
TRBJ1-4,16,TRBV4-1,CASSQDNRLPGEKLFF
TRBJ1-2,15,TRBV6-1,CASRHHDTANYGYTF
TRBJ2-2,16,TRBV2,CASSEGVAGGTGELFF
TRBJ1-1,12,TRBV5-4,CASSRDTPEAFF
TRBJ2-7,14,TRBV10-3,CAISESIGSYEQYF
TRBJ2-5,16,TRBV5-5,CASRQDPRGLQETQYF
TRBJ2-3,16,TRBV6-1,CASSPAGTKNTDTQYF
TRBJ2-4,12,TRBV2,CASSRGGGIQYF
TRBJ1-6,16,TRBV20-1,CSARESRGSLNSPLHF
TRBJ2-4,13,TRBV29-1,CSVEEGRGGIQYF
TRBJ2-1,13,TRBV5-4,CASSPNRYNEQFF
TRBJ1-1,17,TRBV2,CASSGWTGGAMNTEAFF
TRBJ2-1,14,TRBV5-1,CASSLAGGRGEQFF
TRBJ2-7,14,TRBV19,CASSIGDRGHEQYF
TRBJ1-6,13,TRBV2,CASRGGYNSPLHF
TRBJ2-7,15,TRBV5-8,CASSPKNTGSYEQYF
TRBJ2-6,16,TRBV10-3,CAISAQGGSGANVLTF
TRBJ1-2,13,TRBV6-5,CASSYKGAYGYTF
TRBJ2-7,15,TRBV15,CATSRGAQGAFEQYF
TRBJ1-2,15,TRBV30,CAWVVPGQGLRGYTF
TRBJ2-5,14,TRBV20-1,CSARIPAGQETQYF
TRBJ1-2,12,TRBV10-3,CAIRTLDYGYTF
TRBJ1-3,15,TRBV30,CAWSVQGARGNTIYF
TRBJ2-7,11,TRBV20-1,CSARTRYEQYF